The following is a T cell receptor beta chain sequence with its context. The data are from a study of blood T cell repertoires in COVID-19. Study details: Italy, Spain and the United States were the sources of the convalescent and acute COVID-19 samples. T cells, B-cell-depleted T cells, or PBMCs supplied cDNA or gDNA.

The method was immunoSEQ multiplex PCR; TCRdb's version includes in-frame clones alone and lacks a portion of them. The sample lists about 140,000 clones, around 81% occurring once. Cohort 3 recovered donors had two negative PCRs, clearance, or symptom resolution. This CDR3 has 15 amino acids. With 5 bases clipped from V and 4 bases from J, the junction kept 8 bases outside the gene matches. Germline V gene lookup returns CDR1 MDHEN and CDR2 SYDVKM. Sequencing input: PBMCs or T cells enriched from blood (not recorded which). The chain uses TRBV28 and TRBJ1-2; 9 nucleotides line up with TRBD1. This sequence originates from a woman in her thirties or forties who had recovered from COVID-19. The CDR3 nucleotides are TGTGCCAGCAGTCCCACAGGGGGCAGAAGCTATGGCTACACCTTC. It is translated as CASSPTGGRSYGYTF.